This T cell receptor beta chain was recovered during a study of blood T cell repertoires in COVID-19. The study assigned cohorts using participant-reported clinical history. The CDR3 has 15 residues. V lost 3 bases to trimming and J lost 3 bases; unmatched junction nucleotides: 5. From germline, CDR1 is SGHRS and CDR2 YFSETQ. Some clones are missing from TCRdb's copy, which holds only in-frame ones; the method was immunoSEQ multiplex PCR. The sample has 200,000 to 250,000 clones, around 81% seen once. This chain links TRBV5-1 with TRBJ2-3; 9 bases match TRBD1. The sequence came from a woman in her forties with acute COVID-19. The specimen sequenced was PBMCs or T cells enriched from blood (not recorded which). In DNA, the CDR3 is TGCGCCAGCAGCTACCGGGACAGGGAAACAGATACGCAGTATTTT. It codes for CASSYRDRETDTQYF.